This TCR beta chain was sequenced in a study of blood T cell repertoires in COVID-19. Only in-frame clones appear in the TCRdb table, and some are missing; sequencing was by immunoSEQ multiplex PCR. This table holds approximately 80,000 clones, roughly 86% found once. V was clipped by 4 bases and J by 3 bases, with 9 bases between them. From germline, CDR1 is SNHLY and CDR2 FYNNEI. This CDR3 comprises 13 residues. The sequence was obtained from a man in his sixties with acute or convalescent COVID-19. The chain recombines TRBV2 with TRBJ1-1; D may be TRBD1 (5 bases). The sequenced material came from peripheral blood. The CDR3 region has the DNA TGTGCCAGCAGTGGACAGAGGCACACTGAAGCTTTCTTT. The encoded protein is CASSGQRHTEAFF.